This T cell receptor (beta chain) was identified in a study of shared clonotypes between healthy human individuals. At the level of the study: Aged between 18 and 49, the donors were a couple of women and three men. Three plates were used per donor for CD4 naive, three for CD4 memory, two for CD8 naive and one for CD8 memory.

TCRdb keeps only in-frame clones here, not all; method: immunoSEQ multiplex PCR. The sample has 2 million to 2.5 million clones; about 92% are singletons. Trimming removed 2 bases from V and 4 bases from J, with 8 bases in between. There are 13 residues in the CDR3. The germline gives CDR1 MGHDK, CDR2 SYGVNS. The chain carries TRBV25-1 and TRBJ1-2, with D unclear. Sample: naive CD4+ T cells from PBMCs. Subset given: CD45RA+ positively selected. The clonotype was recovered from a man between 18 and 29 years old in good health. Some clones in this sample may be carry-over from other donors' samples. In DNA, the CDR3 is TGTGCCAGCAGTGAAGTGTACGGCTATGGCTACACCTTC. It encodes CASSEVYGYGYTF.